Listed here are 7 T cell receptor beta chains from one sample, sequenced in a study of blood T cell repertoires in COVID-19. Repertoires were generated with immunoSEQ multiplex PCR, while TCRdb's copy carries only in-frame clones and drops some. This table has tens of thousands of clones, around four fifths appearing once. Material for sequencing was peripheral blood. The receptors derive from a human donor in a cohort sampled during active COVID-19.

This clone appeared once. V usage is TRBV13 and J usage is TRBJ2-4; 13 nucleotides match TRBD2. This CDR3 contains 22 residues. J lost 1 base, V lost 1 base, and 16 bases had no gene match. The V gene's germline CDR1 is PRHDT and CDR2 FYEKMQ (reference sequence). The CDR3 nucleotides are TGTGCCAGCAGCTTAGCGGGAAGTCGGGGACTAGCGGGGTTTGGGGCCAAAAACATTCAGTACTTC. It encodes CASSLAGSRGLAGFGAKNIQYF.

As DNA, the CDR3 is TGTGCCAGCAGCTTGGCCGTTCGGAGCTCCTACGAGCAGTACTTC. This codes for CASSLAVRSSYEQYF. The chain employs TRBV5-4 and TRBJ2-7; D is unresolved. Germline values: CDR1 SGHNT, CDR2 YYREEE (reference sequence). Trimming removed 0 bases at V and 0 bases at J, with 10 bases between. This CDR3 region has 15 residues.

The CDR3 nucleotides are TGTGCCTGGAGCACAGGGGATGGTAGGAATTCACCCCTCCACTTT. Its translation: CAWSTGDGRNSPLHF. The chain combines TRBV30 with TRBJ1-6, with TRBD1 matching 7 bases. The trim removed 3 bases at V and 7 bases at J, leaving 9 bases unmatched. The CDR3 runs 15 residues. Germline V gene data show CDR1 as GTSNPN and CDR2 as SVGIG (reference sequence). The full variable domain, completed using reference TRBV30 and TRBJ1-6, is SQTIHQWPATLVQPVGSPLSLECTVEGTSNPNLYWYRQAAGRGLQLLFYSVGIGQISSEVPQNLSASRPQDRQFILSSKKLLLSDSGFYLCAWSTGDGRNSPLHFGNGTRLTVT.

This clone was counted a few times. The rearrangement uses TRBV7-2 and TRBJ1-4, with D possibly matching TRBD1 (5 bases). CDR3 length: 15 amino acids. The germline V and J ends were trimmed by 3 bases and 1 base, with 9 bases remaining between them. CDR1 SGHTA and CDR2 FQGNSA come from the germline V gene. CDR3 in amino acids: CASSLRGGTNEKLFF. CDR3 nucleotide sequence: TGTGCCAGCAGCTTGAGGGGAGGAACTAATGAAAAACTGTTTTTT. The full variable domain, rest sourced from reference TRBV7-2 and TRBJ1-4, is GAGVSQSPSNKVTEKGKDVELRCDPISGHTALYWYRQSLGQGLEFLIYFQGNSAPDKSGLPSDRFSAERTGGSVSTLTIQRTQQEDSAVYLCASSLRGGTNEKLFFGSGTQLSVL.

The rearrangement uses TRBV7-9 and TRBJ1-1; D remains unclear. Per the germline V gene, CDR1 is SEHNR and CDR2 is FQNEAQ (reference sequence). V lost 4 bases, J lost 5 bases, and 11 bases lay in between. The CDR3 has 13 residues. In nucleotides, the CDR3 is TGTGCCAGCAGCTCCCCCCCCGGGACTGAAGCTTTCTTT. Translated: CASSSPPGTEAFF.

This chain joins TRBV7-8 and TRBJ1-2; TRBD1 might be the D (5 bases). From germline, CDR1 is SGHVS and CDR2 FQNEAQ. This CDR3 has 17 residues. The V and J ends lost 4 bases and 9 bases respectively, with 27 bases between them. The DNA for the CDR3 is TGTGCCAGCAGCTCACGGGACTCCAGTAGCACAGCCCTGAGCTACACCTTC. Translating gives CASSSRDSSSTALSYTF.

J is TRBJ1-3 and V is TRBV19; D is ambiguous. Trimming left V 6 bases short and J 0 bases short, with 12 bases between. The germline V gene has CDR1 LNHDA and CDR2 SQIVND (reference sequence). The CDR3 totals 15 residues. CDR3 nucleotides: TGTGCCAGTAGCGCCTTCGGGTTCTCTGGAAACACCATATATTTT. Residues: CASSAFGFSGNTIYF.